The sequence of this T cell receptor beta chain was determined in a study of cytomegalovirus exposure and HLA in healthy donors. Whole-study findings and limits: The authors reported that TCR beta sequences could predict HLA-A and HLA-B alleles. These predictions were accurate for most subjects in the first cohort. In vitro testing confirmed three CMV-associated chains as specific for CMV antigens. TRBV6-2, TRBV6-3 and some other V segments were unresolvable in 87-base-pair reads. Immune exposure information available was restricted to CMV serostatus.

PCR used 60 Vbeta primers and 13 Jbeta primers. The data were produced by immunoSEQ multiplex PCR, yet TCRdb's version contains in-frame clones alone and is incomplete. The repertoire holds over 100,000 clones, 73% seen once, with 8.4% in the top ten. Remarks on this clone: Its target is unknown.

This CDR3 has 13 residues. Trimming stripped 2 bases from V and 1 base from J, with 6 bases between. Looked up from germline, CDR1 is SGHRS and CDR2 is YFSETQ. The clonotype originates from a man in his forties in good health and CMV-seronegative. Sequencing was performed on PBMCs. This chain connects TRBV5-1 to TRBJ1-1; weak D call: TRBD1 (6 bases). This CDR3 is CASSLQGNTEAFF. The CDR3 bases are TGCGCCAGCAGCTTACAGGGGAACACTGAAGCTTTCTTT.